These 20 T cell receptor beta chains were sequenced from one sample in a study of vaccination effects on CD4 cells after COVID-19. The table came from immunoSEQ multiplex PCR; TCRdb's copy has only in-frame clones and leaves some out. The sample lists around 40,000 clones; 65% to 70% were seen once. It was after more than 8 days of culture that CD4+ T cells were isolated. These receptors' antigens are unknown. Material: CD4+ T cells from PBMCs cultured without peptide, obtained before COVID-19 vaccination. Receptor source: a human donor who received a COVID-19 vaccine.

The rearrangement links TRBV29-1 to TRBJ2-2; weak D call: TRBD2 (7 bases). CDR3 size: 17 residues. The germline V gene encodes CDR1 SQVTM and CDR2 ANQGSEA. V lost 4 bases and J 2 bases, leaving 20 bases between the germline ends. In DNA, the CDR3 is TGCAGCGTTGGGGGGCGGTTGGAGCGGGATAACACCGGGGAGCTGTTTTTT. This codes for CSVGGRLERDNTGELFF.

This sequence joins TRBV5-1 and TRBJ1-1; D not resolved. The germline V and J ends were trimmed by 0 bases and 1 base, with 4 bases remaining between them. This CDR3 has 13 amino acids. Germline loops: CDR1 SGHRS, CDR2 YFSETQ. The CDR3 loop reads CASSLGSNTEAFF. CDR3 nucleotide sequence: TGCGCCAGCAGCTTGGGCTCGAACACTGAAGCTTTCTTT.

There are a few counts of this clone. The chain is built from TRBV2 and TRBJ2-1; TRBD2 matches at 7 bases. Looked up from germline, CDR1 is SNHLY and CDR2 is FYNNEI. V was pared by 4 bases and J by 3 bases, with 15 bases of the junction left unmatched. The length of the CDR3 is 18 residues. The CDR3 protein is CASSVQSGIDYYYNEQFF. CDR3 sequence (DNA): TGTGCCAGCAGTGTCCAGAGCGGGATCGACTACTACTACAATGAGCAGTTCTTC.

The chain employs TRBV11-3 and TRBJ2-3, with 11 bases lining up with TRBD1. This CDR3 region has 14 residues. Germline CDR1 is SGHNT and CDR2 is YENEEA. V trimming: 0 bases; J trimming: 9 bases; junction bases outside the gene matches: 2. CDR3 sequence: CASSLDGTGGTQYF. CDR3 nucleotide sequence: TGTGCCAGCAGCTTAGATGGGACAGGGGGGACGCAGTATTTT. The whole variable domain, filled in from reference TRBV11-3 and TRBJ2-3, reads EAGVVQSPRYKIIEKKQPVAFWCNPISGHNTLYWYLQNLGQGPELLIRYENEEAVDDSQLPKDRFSAERLKGVDSTLKIQPAELGDSAVYLCASSLDGTGGTQYFGPGTRLTVL.

V usage is TRBV30 and J usage is TRBJ1-5; D gene uncertain. Germline assignment: CDR1 GTSNPN and CDR2 SVGIG (reference sequence). Trimming removed 0 bases from V and 0 bases from J, with 9 bases in between. The CDR3 has 15 amino acids. The CDR3 nucleotides read TGTGCCTGGAGTGTTGGGCCTAATAGCAATCAGCCCCAGCATTTT. It codes for CAWSVGPNSNQPQHF.

The chain uses TRBV2 and TRBJ1-6; no reliable D call. V lost 8 bases and J 5 bases, leaving 10 bases between the germline ends. CDR3 length: 13 amino acids. Germline V CDR1 and CDR2: SNHLY, FYNNEI. The CDR3 loop is CASLGRDNSPLHF. The CDR3 DNA follows: TGTGCCAGCCTAGGACGGGATAATTCACCCCTCCACTTT.

The V call is TRBV2, the J call TRBJ2-2; D unclear. CDR1 and CDR2 (germline): SNHLY, FYNNEI. The CDR3 length is 11 residues. The V gene lost 6 bases and the J gene lost 5 bases, with 4 bases spanning the gap. The CDR3 loop is CASRRTGELFF. The DNA for the CDR3 is TGTGCCAGCAGGAGAACCGGGGAGCTGTTTTTT.

V usage is TRBV21-1 and J usage is TRBJ2-3; the D call in the table, TRBD2, was not verified against the DNA. TRBV21-1 is classified as a pseudogene. This CDR3 contains 18 residues. The CDR3 region has the DNA TGTGCCAGCAGCAAAGATGCGCCAGCGGGATCTGGCACAGATACGCAGTATTTT. Translation: CASSKDAPAGSGTDTQYF.

This chain links TRBV2 with TRBJ2-3, with 10 bases identical to TRBD1. V lost 6 bases and J lost 1; bases outside the gene matches: 7. There are 16 residues in the CDR3. CDR1 is SNHLY, CDR2 FYNNEI, per germline. In DNA form, the CDR3 reads TGTGCCAGCAGGACAGGGGGCTCGGCGGGCACAGATACGCAGTATTTT. Residues: CASRTGGSAGTDTQYF.

The chain joins TRBV12-3 or TRBV12-4 to TRBJ1-1; D gene ambiguous. The V end lost 5 bases, the J end lost 7 bases, and 14 bases lay between the germline ends. The CDR3 extends over 13 amino acids. The CDR3, as DNA: TGTGCCAGCAGTCCCCAGGCCGGGCTTGAAGCTTTCTTT. This sequence encodes CASSPQAGLEAFF.

The chain couples TRBV3-1 (or the pseudogene TRBV3-2) to TRBJ1-1; D call uncertain. Germline assignment: CDR1 LGHDT and CDR2 YNNKEL (reference sequence). The CDR3 totals 12 residues. Between the trimmed V and J ends, which lost 1 base and 11 bases, there was a span of 11 bases. The CDR3 spells CASSQAGGYAFF. CDR3 nucleotide sequence: TGTGCCAGCAGCCAAGCGGGAGGGTATGCTTTCTTT.

The chain links TRBV7-2 to TRBJ2-1, with 7 bases lining up with TRBD2. V lost 5 bases and J lost 9; bases outside the gene matches: 7. The CDR3 length is 13 residues. The V gene's germline CDR1 is SGHTA and CDR2 FQGNSA. The CDR3 sequence is CASSPGPSGEQFF. The CDR3 bases are TGTGCCAGCAGCCCAGGACCTAGCGGTGAGCAGTTCTTC. Together with reference TRBV7-2 and TRBJ2-1, the CDR3 gives the full variable domain: GAGVSQSPSNKVTEKGKDVELRCDPISGHTALYWYRQSLGQGLEFLIYFQGNSAPDKSGLPSDRFSAERTGGSVSTLTIQRTQQEDSAVYLCASSPGPSGEQFFGPGTRLTVL.

The chain joins TRBV11-3 to TRBJ2-5, with D tentatively TRBD2 (5 bases). The V gene's germline CDR1 is SGHNT and CDR2 YENEEA. Between the trimmed V and J ends, which lost 8 bases and 2 bases, there was a span of 12 bases. The CDR3 has 13 residues. In DNA form, the CDR3 reads TGTGCCAGCTCCAATAGCGATCAAGAGACCCAGTACTTC. Its translation: CASSNSDQETQYF. Supplemented by reference TRBV11-3 and TRBJ2-5, the full variable domain reads EAGVVQSPRYKIIEKKQPVAFWCNPISGHNTLYWYLQNLGQGPELLIRYENEEAVDDSQLPKDRFSAERLKGVDSTLKIQPAELGDSAVYLCASSNSDQETQYFGPGTRLLVL.

This chain links TRBV10-3 with TRBJ1-2, with unresolved D. The CDR3 extends over 13 amino acids. Trimming stripped 4 bases from V and 3 bases from J, with 9 bases between. In germline, CDR1 is ENHRY, CDR2 SYGVKD. CDR3 loop: CAISGRLDYGYTF. Here the CDR3 DNA reads TGTGCCATCAGTGGACGCTTGGACTATGGCTACACCTTC.

The chain links TRBV10-1 to TRBJ2-7; D is unresolved. Germline assignment: CDR1 WNHNN and CDR2 SYGVQD (reference sequence). The CDR3 consists of 11 residues. Trimming removed 10 bases from V and 3 bases from J, with 10 bases in between. The CDR3 here is CATTDGYEQYF. In nucleotides, the CDR3 is TGCGCCACCACGGACGGCTACGAGCAGTACTTC.

This clone has more than one count but fewer than ten. V usage is TRBV29-1 and J usage is TRBJ2-3; the match to TRBD2 covers 10 bases. Losses at the gene ends were 3 bases for V and 2 bases for J; bases not matched to a gene: 5. Germline CDR1 and CDR2: SQVTM and ANQGSEA. The CDR3 covers 15 residues. CDR3 DNA: TGCAGCGTTGATGGTAGCGGGGGGAACACAGATACGCAGTATTTT. This translates into CSVDGSGGNTDTQYF.

V is TRBV6-1 and J is TRBJ1-5; no firm D call. The CDR3 has 15 residues. Trimming stripped 1 base from V and 0 bases from J, with 7 bases between. CDR1 and CDR2 (germline): MNHNS, SASEGT. CDR3 in DNA: TGTGCCAGCAGTGAAGACCAGTATAGCAATCAGCCCCAGCATTTT. This encodes CASSEDQYSNQPQHF.

The chain has TRBV5-1 and TRBJ2-2; 8 positions match TRBD1. The CDR3 sequence is 16 residues long. CDR1 and CDR2 (germline): SGHRS, YFSETQ. The V and J ends lost 2 bases and 1 base, in that order; junction bases with no gene match: 4. The CDR3 spells CASSFNGQGNTGELFF. CDR3 bases: TGCGCCAGCAGCTTTAACGGACAGGGGAACACCGGGGAGCTGTTTTTT.

V usage is TRBV19 and J usage is TRBJ1-1, with D maybe TRBD1 (6 bases). This CDR3 has 14 residues. Per germline, CDR1 LNHDA and CDR2 SQIVND (reference sequence). Trimming removed 10 bases at V and 0 bases at J, with 15 bases between. CDR3 DNA sequence: TGTGCCACTAAACAGGGTTTGATGAACACTGAAGCTTTCTTT. This sequence encodes CATKQGLMNTEAFF.

This clone has only one observation. This chain joins TRBV29-1 and TRBJ1-2; D not certain. The CDR3 runs 13 residues. The germline CDR1 and CDR2 sequences are SQVTM and ANQGSEA. V lost 4 bases, J lost 0 bases, and 9 bases lay in between. The CDR3 nucleotides read TGCAGCGTTGGCGAAGAAACTAACTATGGCTACACCTTC. Amino acid sequence: CSVGEETNYGYTF.